The 7 T cell receptor beta chains below all came from one sample that was sequenced in a study of T cells in Graves' hyperthyroidism and ophthalmopathy. Amplified TCR beta CDR3 regions derived from RNA transcripts. The TCR CDR3 first-round RT-PCR relied on the HTBI primer set. TCRdb used MiXCR to reprocess the multiplex PCR reads, holding one entry per CDR3 protein. The table lists roughly 420,000 distinct CDR3 sequences, about a sixth of them singletons. The sample consisted of blood. The receptors stem from a woman between 18 and 29 years old with Graves' hyperthyroidism.

There are a few counts of this clonotype. The gene calls are TRBV15 and TRBJ1-6; D possibly corresponds to TRBD1 (5 bases). Germline loops: CDR1 LNHNV, CDR2 YYDKDF (reference sequence). This CDR3 region has 14 residues. Trimming took off 0 bases at V and 12 bases at J, with 12 bases between the two ends. The chain's CDR3 is CATSRDGGGRPLHF. CDR3 DNA: TGTGCCACCAGCAGAGACGGCGGGGGTCGACCCCTCCACTTT.

This clonotype was observed a handful of times. This chain joins TRBV6-2 or TRBV6-3 and TRBJ2-3; the D is unclear. The germline V and J ends were trimmed by 10 bases and 2 bases, with 13 bases remaining between them. The CDR3 loop spans 13 amino acids. Germline assignment: CDR1 MNHEY and CDR2 SVGEGT. This CDR3 reads CATLFSPTDTQYF. The DNA of the CDR3 is TGTGCCACCCTATTTAGTCCCACAGATACGCAGTATTTT.

On this clonotype: A much bigger clone sits one base away, suggesting this may be a read error. V is TRBV20-1 and J is TRBJ1-1; TRBD1 aligns across 9 bases. Unmatched junction bases numbered 5, after V lost 4 bases and J lost 5 bases. The CDR3 is made up of 13 amino acids. Germline-derived CDR1 and CDR2 are DFQATT and SNEGSKA (reference sequence). This CDR3 reads CSATGTGITEAFF. The CDR3 coding sequence is TGCAGTGCTACCGGGACAGGGATAACTGAAGCTTTCTTT.

This clonotype has only a few counts. The chain links TRBV9 to TRBJ2-2; TRBD2 agrees at 8 bases. Germline V lookup: CDR1 SGDLS, CDR2 YYNGEE. Unmatched junction bases numbered 2, after V lost 4 bases and J lost 0 bases. This CDR3 is built from 15 residues. The CDR3 is CASSPGLANTGELFF. CDR3 DNA sequence: TGTGCCAGCAGCCCGGGACTAGCGAACACCGGGGAGCTGTTTTTT.

This clonotype was seen at least ten times. The chain joins TRBV29-1 to TRBJ2-5; 7 bases are shared with TRBD2. This CDR3 is 12 amino acids long. V lost 8 bases to trimming and J lost 2 bases; unmatched junction nucleotides: 5. Looked up from germline, CDR1 is SQVTM and CDR2 is ANQGSEA. The CDR3: CSFGLGQETQYF. CDR3 coding DNA: TGCAGCTTCGGACTAGGGCAAGAGACCCAGTACTTC.

This clonotype showed up just a few times. CDR3 in DNA: TGCAGTGCTAGGGCCGGGACAGGGTATTATCACGAGCAGTACTTC. As protein: CSARAGTGYYHEQYF. The chain combines TRBV20-1 with TRBJ2-7, with 9 bases lining up with TRBD1. The CDR3 runs 15 residues. Trimming removed 3 bases from V and 5 bases from J; junction bases left unmatched: 11. The germline gives CDR1 DFQATT, CDR2 SNEGSKA (reference sequence).

There are a few counts of this clonotype. The V gene is TRBV19, the J gene TRBJ1-1, with D possibly matching TRBD1 (6 bases). V was pared by 6 bases and J by 1 base, with 18 bases between. The CDR3 covers 16 residues. Germline-derived CDR1 and CDR2 are LNHDA and SQIVND (reference sequence). The CDR3 bases are TGTGCCAGTAGCCCATTAACAGGGTTTCGGAACACTGAAGCTTTCTTT. This gives the protein CASSPLTGFRNTEAFF.